Listed here are 5 T cell receptor beta chains from one sample, sequenced in a study of CD8+ T cells in alopecia areata. Sample treatment: oral pan-JAK inhibitor, 5-10 mg twice daily. RNA extraction was followed by reverse transcription into cDNA, which acted as the sequencing template. Using immunoSEQ multiplex PCR, the repertoire was profiled, and TCRdb retains in-frame clones only, with some absent. This table has more than 200,000 clones, less than 45% appearing once. The sample was CD4+ T cells sorted from blood, taken around week 36, from a patient treated with tofacitinib. These receptors all come from a human donor with alopecia areata.

This clone was counted only a few times. The chain combines TRBV19 with TRBJ1-1; the D gene is possibly TRBD1 (5 bases). Germline loops: CDR1 LNHDA, CDR2 SQIVND (reference sequence). This CDR3 comprises 13 residues. V lost 6 bases to trimming and J lost 1 base, with 9 bases between them. The CDR3 DNA is TGTGCCAGTAGCATACAGGAGAACACTGAAGCTTTCTTT. Residues: CASSIQENTEAFF.

This clone was detected only a few times. The CDR3 spells CSVEYYPQDTQYF. DNA for the CDR3: TGCAGCGTTGAATATTATCCGCAAGACACGCAGTATTTT. This rearrangement joins TRBV29-1 to TRBJ2-3; D remains ambiguous. The V and J ends lost 2 bases and 9 bases respectively, with 15 bases between them. Germline-derived CDR1 and CDR2 are SQVTM and ANQGSEA. The CDR3 has 13 amino acids.

This chain joins TRBV6-5 and TRBJ2-4, with TRBD1 matching over 8 bases. This CDR3 contains 14 residues. CDR1 is MNHEY and CDR2 is SVGAGI in the germline V gene. V was pared by 6 bases and J by 1 base, with 2 bases of the junction left unmatched. CDR3 bases: TGTGCCAGCAGAGACAGGGGCGCCAAAAACATTCAGTACTTC. Protein: CASRDRGAKNIQYF.

The CDR3 DNA follows: TGTGCCAGCAGCTTCGGGACAGGGGGACCCGAGCAGTACTTC. It codes for CASSFGTGGPEQYF. The V and J genes are TRBV7-6 and TRBJ2-7, with 11 bases lining up with TRBD1. The length of the CDR3 is 14 residues. Germline CDR1 is SGHVS and CDR2 is FNYEAQ. V lost 3 bases and J lost 6; bases outside the gene matches: 4.

This clone came up a few times. This chain uses TRBV28 with TRBJ2-7; either TRBD1 or TRBD2 may supply D (5 bases each). V gave up 3 bases and J gave up 4 bases, with 10 bases separating them. CDR1 is MDHEN, CDR2 SYDVKM, per germline. The CDR3 has 13 residues. The CDR3 DNA reads as TGTGCCAGCAGTTTGGGGGTCAAGTACGAGCAGTACTTC. It is translated as CASSLGVKYEQYF.